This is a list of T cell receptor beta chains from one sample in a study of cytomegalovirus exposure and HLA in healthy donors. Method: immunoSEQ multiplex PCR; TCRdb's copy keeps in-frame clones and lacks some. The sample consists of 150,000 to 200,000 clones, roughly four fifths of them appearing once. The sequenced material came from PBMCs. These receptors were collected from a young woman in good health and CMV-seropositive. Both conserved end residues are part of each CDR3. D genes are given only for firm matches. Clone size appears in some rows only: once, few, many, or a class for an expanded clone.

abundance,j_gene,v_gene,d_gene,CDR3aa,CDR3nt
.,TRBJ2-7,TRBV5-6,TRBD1,CASSLPLGTGGSRYEQYF,TGTGCCAGCAGCTTGCCGCTAGGGACAGGGGGTAGTCGCTACGAGCAGTACTTC
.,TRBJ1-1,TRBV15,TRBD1,CATSRLPTGGTTEAFF,TGTGCCACCAGCAGATTACCGACAGGGGGGACCACTGAAGCTTTCTTT
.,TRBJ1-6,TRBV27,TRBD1,CAIGTGFNSPLHF,TGTGCCATCGGGACAGGGTTTAATTCACCCCTCCACTTT
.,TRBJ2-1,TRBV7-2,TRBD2,CASSFLSGDPYNEQFF,TGTGCCAGCAGCTTTTTAAGCGGGGACCCCTACAATGAGCAGTTCTTC
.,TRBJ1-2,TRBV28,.,CASSTGHMANYGYTF,TGTGCCAGCAGTACCGGACATATGGCTAACTATGGCTACACCTTC
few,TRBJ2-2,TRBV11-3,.,CASSLGPNGELFF,TGTGCCAGCAGCCTAGGCCCTAATGGGGAGCTGTTTTTT
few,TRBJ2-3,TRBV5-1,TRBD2,CASSWTSSDTQYF,TGCGCCAGCAGCTGGACTAGTTCTGATACGCAGTATTTT
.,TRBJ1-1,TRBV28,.,CASSAWTEAFF,TGTGCCAGCAGTGCGTGGACTGAAGCTTTCTTT
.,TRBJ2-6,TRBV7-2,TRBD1,CASSLVRRGYSGANVLTF,TGTGCCAGCAGCTTAGTCCGCAGGGGGTACTCTGGGGCCAACGTCCTGACTTTC
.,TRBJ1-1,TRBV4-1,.,CASSQGVNTEAFF,TGCGCCAGCAGCCAGGGAGTGAACACTGAAGCTTTCTTT
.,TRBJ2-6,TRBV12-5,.,CASGPQGGANVLTF,TGTGCTAGTGGCCCGCAGGGCGGGGCCAACGTCCTGACTTTC
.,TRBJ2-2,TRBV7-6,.,CASSSRRGGGELFF,TGTGCCAGCAGCTCCAGGCGGGGAGGCGGGGAGCTGTTTTTT
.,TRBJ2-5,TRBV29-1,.,CSVAEGDGTQYF,TGCAGCGTAGCCGAGGGGGACGGGACCCAGTACTTC
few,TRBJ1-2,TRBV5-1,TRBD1,CASSMAGQGGDGYTF,TGCGCCAGCAGCATGGCGGGACAGGGGGGAGATGGCTACACCTTC
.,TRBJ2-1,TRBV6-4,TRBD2,CASGSGATNEQFF,TGTGCCAGCGGTAGCGGGGCAACGAATGAGCAGTTCTTC
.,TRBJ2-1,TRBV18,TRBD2,CASSPPGAGGAYNEQFF,TGTGCCAGCTCACCACCGGGAGCGGGGGGCGCTTACAATGAGCAGTTCTTC
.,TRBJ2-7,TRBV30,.,CAWSVGLASLEQYF,TGTGCCTGGAGTGTTGGCCTAGCCTCCCTCGAGCAGTACTTC
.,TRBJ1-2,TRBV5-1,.,CASSPVRDHLTNYGYTF,TGCGCCAGCAGCCCTGTCCGGGATCACCTTACTAACTATGGCTACACCTTC
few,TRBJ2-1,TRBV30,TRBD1,CAWSVGQGSEQFF,TGTGCCTGGAGTGTAGGACAGGGGAGTGAGCAGTTCTTC
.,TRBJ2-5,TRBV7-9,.,CASSFVSSETQYF,TGTGCCAGCAGCTTCGTGAGTTCAGAGACCCAGTACTTC
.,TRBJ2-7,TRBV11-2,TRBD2,CASSSGRWEGIEQYF,TGTGCCAGCAGCTCCGGAAGATGGGAGGGGATCGAGCAGTACTTC
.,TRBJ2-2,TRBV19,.,CASSRGWNTGELFF,TGTGCCAGTAGTAGAGGTTGGAACACCGGGGAGCTGTTTTTT
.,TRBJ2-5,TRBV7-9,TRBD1,CASSLSSGGETQYF,TGTGCCAGCAGCTTATCGTCAGGGGGTGAGACCCAGTACTTC
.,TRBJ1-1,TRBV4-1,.,CASSFPNRGNTEAFF,TGCGCCAGCAGCTTCCCCAACCGGGGTAACACTGAAGCTTTCTTT
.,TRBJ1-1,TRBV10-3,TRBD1,CAISPRQGVNTEAFF,TGTGCCATCAGTCCCAGACAGGGCGTGAACACTGAAGCTTTCTTT
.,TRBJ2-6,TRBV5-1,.,CASSPGTSGANVLTF,TGCGCCAGCAGCCCTGGTACTTCTGGGGCCAACGTCCTGACTTTC
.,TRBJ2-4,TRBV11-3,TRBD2,CASSNIPRGGAYQYF,TGTGCCAGCAGCAACATTCCTCGCGGGGGGGCTTATCAGTACTTC
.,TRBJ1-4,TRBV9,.,CASSVGTQGGKLFF,TGTGCCAGCAGCGTAGGGACACAAGGGGGAAAACTGTTTTTT
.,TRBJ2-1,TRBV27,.,CASSFGGHQFF,TGTGCCAGCAGTTTCGGGGGGCATCAGTTCTTC
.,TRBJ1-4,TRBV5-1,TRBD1,CASSSTGASNEKLFF,TGCGCCAGCAGCAGTACAGGGGCCTCTAATGAAAAACTGTTTTTT
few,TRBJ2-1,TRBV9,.,CASSVVTGNEQFF,TGTGCCAGCAGCGTAGTGACGGGCAATGAGCAGTTCTTC
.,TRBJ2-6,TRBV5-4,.,CASSFTGSGANGLTF,TGTGCCAGCAGCTTCACGGGCTCTGGGGCCAACGGCCTGACTTTC
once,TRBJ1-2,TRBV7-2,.,CASSSPLSGLGWGYTF,TGTGCCAGCAGCTCTCCCCTCAGCGGGCTAGGTTGGGGCTACACCTTC
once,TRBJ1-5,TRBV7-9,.,CASSLAGPGNQPQHF,TGTGCCAGCAGCTTAGCGGGCCCTGGCAATCAGCCCCAGCATTTT
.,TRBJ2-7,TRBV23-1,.,CASSHKTGNEQYF,TGCGCCAGCAGTCACAAGACAGGAAACGAGCAGTACTTC
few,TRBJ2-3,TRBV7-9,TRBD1,CASSPSWTGTGAEDTQYF,TGTGCCAGCAGCCCCTCGTGGACCGGGACAGGGGCCGAAGATACGCAGTATTTT
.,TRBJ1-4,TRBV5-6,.,CASSIRRGGYEKLFF,TGTGCCAGCAGCATCCGCCGGGGGGGGTATGAAAAACTGTTTTTT
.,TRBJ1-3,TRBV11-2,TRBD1,CASSPGDSRVTSGNTIYF,TGTGCCAGCAGCCCAGGGGACAGCAGGGTCACCTCTGGAAACACCATATATTTT
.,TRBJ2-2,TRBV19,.,CASSSFERGGELFF,TGTGCCAGTAGTTCGTTTGAACGGGGCGGGGAGCTGTTTTTT
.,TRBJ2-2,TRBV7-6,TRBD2,CASSPDLASREGTGELFF,TGTGCCAGCAGCCCAGATTTGGCCAGCAGGGAGGGGACCGGGGAGCTGTTTTTT
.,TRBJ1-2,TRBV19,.,CASSIYGGGENGYTF,TGTGCCAGTAGTATCTACGGGGGGGGCGAAAATGGCTACACCTTC
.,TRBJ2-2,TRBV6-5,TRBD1,CASSRQGLAGELFF,TGTGCCAGCAGTCGACAGGGGTTGGCCGGGGAGCTGTTTTTT
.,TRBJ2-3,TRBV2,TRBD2,CASSAGTSLVYTQYF,TGTGCCAGCAGTGCCGGGACTAGTTTGGTATATACGCAGTATTTT
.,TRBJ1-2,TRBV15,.,CATSRDRGEVADGYTF,TGTGCCACCAGCAGAGATCGTGGGGAGGTAGCGGATGGCTACACCTTC
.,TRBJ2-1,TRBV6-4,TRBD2,CASSESRGGDNEQFF,TGTGCCAGCAGTGAGTCGCGGGGGGGGGACAATGAGCAGTTCTTC
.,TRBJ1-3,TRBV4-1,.,CASSQDGAAHTIYF,TGCGCCAGCAGCCAAGATGGGGCGGCGCACACCATATATTTT
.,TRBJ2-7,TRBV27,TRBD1,CASSLWDSSYEQYF,TGTGCCAGCAGTTTATGGGACAGCTCCTACGAGCAGTACTTC
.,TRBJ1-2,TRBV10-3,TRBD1,CAISEKGGDYGYTF,TGTGCCATCAGTGAGAAAGGGGGCGACTATGGCTACACCTTC
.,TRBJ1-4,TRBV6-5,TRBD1,CASRRVDRGNEKLFF,TGTGCCAGCAGACGGGTTGACAGGGGCAATGAAAAACTGTTTTTT
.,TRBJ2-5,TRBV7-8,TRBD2,CASSSSGAGGERTQYF,TGTGCCAGCAGTTCGAGCGGGGCAGGCGGGGAAAGAACCCAGTACTTC
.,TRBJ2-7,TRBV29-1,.,CSVVMWAREQYF,TGCAGCGTTGTGATGTGGGCTCGCGAGCAGTACTTC
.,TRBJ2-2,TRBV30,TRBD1,CAWKETGTGELFF,TGTGCCTGGAAAGAGACAGGGACCGGGGAGCTGTTTTTT
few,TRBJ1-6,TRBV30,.,CAWSVLEGSGFNSPLHF,TGTGCCTGGAGTGTTCTCGAAGGGAGCGGATTTAATTCACCCCTCCACTTT
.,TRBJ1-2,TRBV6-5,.,CASSFGRGEWGYTF,TGTGCCAGCAGCTTTGGACGGGGAGAATGGGGCTACACCTTC
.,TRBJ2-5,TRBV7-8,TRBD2,CASSLALPGLAVGVGTQYF,TGTGCCAGCAGCTTAGCATTACCGGGACTAGCGGTAGGGGTTGGGACCCAGTACTTC